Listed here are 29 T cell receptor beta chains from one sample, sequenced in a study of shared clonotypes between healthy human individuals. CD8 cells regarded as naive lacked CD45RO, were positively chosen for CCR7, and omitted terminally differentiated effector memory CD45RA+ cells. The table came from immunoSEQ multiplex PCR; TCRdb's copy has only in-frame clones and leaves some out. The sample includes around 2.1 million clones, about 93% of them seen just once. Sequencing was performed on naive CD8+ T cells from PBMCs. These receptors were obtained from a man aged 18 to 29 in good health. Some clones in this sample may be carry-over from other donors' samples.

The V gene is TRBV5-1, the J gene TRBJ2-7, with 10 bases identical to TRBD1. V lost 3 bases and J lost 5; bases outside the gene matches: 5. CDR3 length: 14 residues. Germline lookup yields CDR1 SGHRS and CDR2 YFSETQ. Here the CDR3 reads CASSYTGQGNEQYF. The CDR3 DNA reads TGCGCCAGCAGCTACACGGGACAGGGGAACGAGCAGTACTTC.

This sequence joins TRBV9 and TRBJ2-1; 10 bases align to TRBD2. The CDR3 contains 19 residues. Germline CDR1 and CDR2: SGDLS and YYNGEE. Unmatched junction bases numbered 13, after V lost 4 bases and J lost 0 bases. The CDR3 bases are TGTGCCAGCAGCCCCCTAAGCGGGAGGGTCGGGAGCTCCTACAATGAGCAGTTCTTC. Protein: CASSPLSGRVGSSYNEQFF.

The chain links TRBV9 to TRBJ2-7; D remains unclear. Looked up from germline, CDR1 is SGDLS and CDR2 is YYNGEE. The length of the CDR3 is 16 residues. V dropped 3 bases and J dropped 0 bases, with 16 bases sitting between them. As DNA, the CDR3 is TGTGCCAGCAGCGATAATACACTATCGAGCTCCTACGAGCAGTACTTC. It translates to CASSDNTLSSSYEQYF.

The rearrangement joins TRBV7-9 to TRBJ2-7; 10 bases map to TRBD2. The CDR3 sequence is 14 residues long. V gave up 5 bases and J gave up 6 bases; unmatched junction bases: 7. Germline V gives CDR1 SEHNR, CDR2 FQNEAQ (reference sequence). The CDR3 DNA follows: TGTGCCAGCAGCCCGACTAGCGGGTACCTCGAGCAGTACTTC. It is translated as CASSPTSGYLEQYF.

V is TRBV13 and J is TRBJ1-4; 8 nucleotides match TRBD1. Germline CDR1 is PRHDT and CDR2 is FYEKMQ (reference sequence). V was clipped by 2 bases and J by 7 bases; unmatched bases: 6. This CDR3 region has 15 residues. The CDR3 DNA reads TGTGCCAGCAGCTTACGACAGGGGATTGGTGAAAAACTGTTTTTT. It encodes CASSLRQGIGEKLFF. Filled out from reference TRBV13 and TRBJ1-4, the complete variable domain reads AAGVIQSPRHLIKEKRETATLKCYPIPRHDTVYWYQQGPGQDPQFLISFYEKMQSDKGSIPDRFSAQQFSDYHSELNMSSLELGDSALYFCASSLRQGIGEKLFFGSGTQLSVL.

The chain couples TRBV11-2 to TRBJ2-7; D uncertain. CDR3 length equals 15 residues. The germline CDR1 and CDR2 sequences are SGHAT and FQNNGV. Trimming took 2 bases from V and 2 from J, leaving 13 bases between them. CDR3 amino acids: CASSLQSVGTYEQYF. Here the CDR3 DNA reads TGTGCCAGCAGCTTACAGTCGGTTGGGACCTACGAGCAGTACTTC.

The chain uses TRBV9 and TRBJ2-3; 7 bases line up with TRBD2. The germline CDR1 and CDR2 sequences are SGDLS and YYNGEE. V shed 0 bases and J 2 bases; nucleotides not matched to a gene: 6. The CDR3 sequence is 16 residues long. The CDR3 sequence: CASSVAKGGPTDTQYF. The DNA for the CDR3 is TGTGCCAGCAGCGTAGCGAAGGGAGGGCCCACAGATACGCAGTATTTT.

The CDR3 here is CASSARPRVTEAFF. The CDR3 DNA is TGTGCCAGCAGCGCCCGTCCCAGGGTGACTGAAGCTTTCTTT. The genes are TRBV6-1 and TRBJ1-1, with D tentatively TRBD1 (5 bases). This CDR3 region has 14 residues. V was cut by 6 bases and J by 5 bases, with 16 bases left in between. The germline CDR1 and CDR2 sequences are MNHNS and SASEGT.

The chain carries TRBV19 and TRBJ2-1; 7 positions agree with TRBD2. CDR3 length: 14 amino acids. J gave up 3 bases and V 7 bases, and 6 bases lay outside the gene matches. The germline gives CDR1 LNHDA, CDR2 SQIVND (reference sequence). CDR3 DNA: TGTGCCAGTACCGCGGGAGACTACTACAATGAGCAGTTCTTC. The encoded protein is CASTAGDYYNEQFF. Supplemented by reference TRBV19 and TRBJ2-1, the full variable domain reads DGGITQSPKYLFRKEGQNVTLSCEQNLNHDAMYWYRQDPGQGLRLIYYSQIVNDFQKGDIAEGYSVSREKKESFPLTVTSAQKNPTAFYLCASTAGDYYNEQFFGPGTRLTVL.

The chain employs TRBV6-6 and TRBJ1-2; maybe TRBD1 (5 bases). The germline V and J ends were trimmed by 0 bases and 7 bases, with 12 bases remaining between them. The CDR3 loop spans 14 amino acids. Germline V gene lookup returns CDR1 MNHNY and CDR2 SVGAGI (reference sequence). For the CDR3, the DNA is TGTGCCAGCAGTTACTCGGGGGTTTGGTTTGGCTACACCTTC. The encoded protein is CASSYSGVWFGYTF.

CDR3 region: CASRDGQGDGYTF. In DNA form, the CDR3 reads TGCGCCAGCAGGGATGGACAGGGGGATGGCTACACCTTC. The chain joins TRBV5-1 to TRBJ1-2; 10 bases line up with TRBD1. J lost 6 bases, V lost 5 bases, and 4 bases had no gene match. There are 13 residues in the CDR3. From germline, CDR1 is SGHRS and CDR2 YFSETQ.

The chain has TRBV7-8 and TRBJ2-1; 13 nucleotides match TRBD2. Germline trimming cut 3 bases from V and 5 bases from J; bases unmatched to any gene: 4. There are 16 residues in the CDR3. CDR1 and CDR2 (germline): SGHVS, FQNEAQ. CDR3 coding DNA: TGTGCCAGCAGCTTGGTAGGGACTAGCGGGAACAATGAGCAGTTCTTC. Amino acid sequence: CASSLVGTSGNNEQFF.

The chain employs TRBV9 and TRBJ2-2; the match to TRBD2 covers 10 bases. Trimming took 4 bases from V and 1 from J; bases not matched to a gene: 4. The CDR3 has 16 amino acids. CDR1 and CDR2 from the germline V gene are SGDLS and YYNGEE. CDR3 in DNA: TGTGCCAGCAGCCCCACTAGCGGGAAGAACACCGGGGAGCTGTTTTTT. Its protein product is CASSPTSGKNTGELFF.

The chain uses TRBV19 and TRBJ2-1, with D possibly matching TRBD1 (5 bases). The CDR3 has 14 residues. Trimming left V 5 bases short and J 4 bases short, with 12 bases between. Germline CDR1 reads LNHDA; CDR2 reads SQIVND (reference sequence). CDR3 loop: CASSPGPGYNEQFF. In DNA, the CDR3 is TGTGCCAGTAGTCCCGGCCCAGGGTACAATGAGCAGTTCTTC.

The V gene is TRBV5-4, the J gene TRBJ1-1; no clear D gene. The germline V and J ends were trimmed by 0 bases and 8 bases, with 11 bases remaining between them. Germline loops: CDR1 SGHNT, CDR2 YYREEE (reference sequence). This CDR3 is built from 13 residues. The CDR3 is CASSLVGSPEAFF. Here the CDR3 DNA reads TGTGCCAGCAGCTTGGTGGGGTCCCCCGAAGCTTTCTTT.

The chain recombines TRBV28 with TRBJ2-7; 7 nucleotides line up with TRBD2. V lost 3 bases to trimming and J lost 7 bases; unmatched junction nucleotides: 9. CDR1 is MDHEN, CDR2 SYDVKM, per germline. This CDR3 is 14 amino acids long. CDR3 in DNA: TGTGCCAGCAGTTTTATGCGCAGCGGGGAAGAGCAGTACTTC. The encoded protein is CASSFMRSGEEQYF. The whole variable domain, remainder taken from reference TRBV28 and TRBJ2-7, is DVKVTQSSRYLVKRTGEKVFLECVQDMDHENMFWYRQDPGLGLRLIYFSYDVKMKEKGDIPEGYSVSREKKERFSLILESASTNQTSMYLCASSFMRSGEEQYFGPGTRLTVT.

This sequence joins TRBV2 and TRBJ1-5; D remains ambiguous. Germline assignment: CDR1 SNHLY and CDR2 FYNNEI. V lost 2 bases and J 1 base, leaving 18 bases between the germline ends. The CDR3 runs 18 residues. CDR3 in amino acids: CASSEKRWAGGSNQPQHF. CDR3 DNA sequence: TGTGCCAGCAGTGAAAAAAGGTGGGCAGGAGGGAGCAATCAGCCCCAGCATTTT. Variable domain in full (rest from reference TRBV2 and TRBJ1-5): EPEVTQTPSHQVTQMGQEVILRCVPISNHLYFYWYRQILGQKVEFLVSFYNNEISEKSEIFDDQFSVERPDGSNFTLKIRSTKLEDSAMYFCASSEKRWAGGSNQPQHFGDGTRLSIL.

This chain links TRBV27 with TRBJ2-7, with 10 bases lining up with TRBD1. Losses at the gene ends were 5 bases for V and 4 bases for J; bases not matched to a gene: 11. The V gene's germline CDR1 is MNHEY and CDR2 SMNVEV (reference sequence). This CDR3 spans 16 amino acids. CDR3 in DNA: TGTGCCAGCAGTAGCGGTGCTGGACAGGGGGTTTACGAGCAGTACTTC. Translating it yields CASSSGAGQGVYEQYF.

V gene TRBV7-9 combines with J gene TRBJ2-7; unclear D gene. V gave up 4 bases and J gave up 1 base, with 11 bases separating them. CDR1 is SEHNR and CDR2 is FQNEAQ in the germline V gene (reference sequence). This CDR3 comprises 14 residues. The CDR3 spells CASSSADNSYEQYF. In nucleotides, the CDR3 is TGTGCCAGCAGCTCCGCCGACAATTCCTACGAGCAGTACTTC.

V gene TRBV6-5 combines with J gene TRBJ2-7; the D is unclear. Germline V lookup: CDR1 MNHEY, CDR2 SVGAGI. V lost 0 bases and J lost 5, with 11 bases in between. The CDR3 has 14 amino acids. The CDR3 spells CASSYSLAWHEQYF. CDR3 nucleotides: TGTGCCAGCAGTTACTCTTTGGCCTGGCACGAGCAGTACTTC.

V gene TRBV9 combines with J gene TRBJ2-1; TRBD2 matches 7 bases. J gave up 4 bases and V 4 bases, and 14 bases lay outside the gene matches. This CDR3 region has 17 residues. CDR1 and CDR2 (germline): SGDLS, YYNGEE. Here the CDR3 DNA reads TGTGCCAGCAGCCTCCATGGCATGGCAGCGGGATACAATGAGCAGTTCTTC. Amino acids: CASSLHGMAAGYNEQFF.

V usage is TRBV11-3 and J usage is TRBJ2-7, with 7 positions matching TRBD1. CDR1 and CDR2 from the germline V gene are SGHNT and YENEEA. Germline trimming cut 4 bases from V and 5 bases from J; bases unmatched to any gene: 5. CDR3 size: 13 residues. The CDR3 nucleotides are TGTGCCAGCAGCTCAGGGGGTCTCAACGAGCAGTACTTC. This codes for CASSSGGLNEQYF.

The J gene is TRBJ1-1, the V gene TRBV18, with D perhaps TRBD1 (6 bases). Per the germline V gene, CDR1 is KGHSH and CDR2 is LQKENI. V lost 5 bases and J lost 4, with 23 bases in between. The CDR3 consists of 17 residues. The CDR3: CASSSGHLEKVTTEAFF. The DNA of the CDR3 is TGTGCCAGCTCATCGGGACACCTAGAAAAGGTTACCACTGAAGCTTTCTTT.

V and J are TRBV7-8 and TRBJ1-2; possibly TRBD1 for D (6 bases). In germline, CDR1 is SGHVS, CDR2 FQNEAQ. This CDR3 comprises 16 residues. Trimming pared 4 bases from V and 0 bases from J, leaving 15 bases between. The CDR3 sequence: CASSSRQAPTNYGYTF. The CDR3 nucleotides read TGTGCCAGCAGCTCCCGACAGGCGCCTACTAACTATGGCTACACCTTC. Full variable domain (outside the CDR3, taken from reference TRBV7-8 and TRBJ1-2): GAGVSQSPRYKVAKRGQDVALRCDPISGHVSLFWYQQALGQGPEFLTYFQNEAQLDKSGLPSDRFFAERPEGSVSTLKIQRTQQEDSAVYLCASSSRQAPTNYGYTFGSGTRLTVV.

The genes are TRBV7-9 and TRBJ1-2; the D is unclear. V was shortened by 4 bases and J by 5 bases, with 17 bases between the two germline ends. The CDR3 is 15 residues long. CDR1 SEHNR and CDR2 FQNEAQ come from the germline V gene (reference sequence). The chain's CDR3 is CASSSTRQESYGYTF. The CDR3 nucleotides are TGTGCCAGCAGCTCAACCCGGCAGGAGTCATATGGCTACACCTTC. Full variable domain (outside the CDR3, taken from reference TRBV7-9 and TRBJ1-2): DTGVSQNPRHKITKRGQNVTFRCDPISEHNRLYWYRQTLGQGPEFLTYFQNEAQLEKSRLLSDRFSAERPKGSFSTLEIQRTEQGDSAMYLCASSSTRQESYGYTFGSGTRLTVV.

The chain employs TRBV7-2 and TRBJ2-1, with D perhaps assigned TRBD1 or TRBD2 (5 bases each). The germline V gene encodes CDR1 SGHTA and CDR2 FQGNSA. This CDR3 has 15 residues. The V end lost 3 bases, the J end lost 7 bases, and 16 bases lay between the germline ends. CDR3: CASSLNRGSGNEQFF. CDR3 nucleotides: TGTGCCAGCAGCTTGAATAGGGGCTCGGGGAATGAGCAGTTCTTC.

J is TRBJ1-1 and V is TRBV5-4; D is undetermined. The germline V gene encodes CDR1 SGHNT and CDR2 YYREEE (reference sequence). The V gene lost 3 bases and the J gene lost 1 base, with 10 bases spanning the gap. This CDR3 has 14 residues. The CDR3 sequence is CASSSSPQNTEAFF. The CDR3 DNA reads TGTGCCAGCAGCTCCTCCCCACAGAACACTGAAGCTTTCTTT. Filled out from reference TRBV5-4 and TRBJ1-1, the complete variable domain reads ETGVTQSPTHLIKTRGQQVTLRCSSQSGHNTVSWYQQALGQGPQFIFQYYREEENGRGNFPPRFSGLQFPNYSSELNVNALELDDSALYLCASSSSPQNTEAFFGQGTRLTVV.

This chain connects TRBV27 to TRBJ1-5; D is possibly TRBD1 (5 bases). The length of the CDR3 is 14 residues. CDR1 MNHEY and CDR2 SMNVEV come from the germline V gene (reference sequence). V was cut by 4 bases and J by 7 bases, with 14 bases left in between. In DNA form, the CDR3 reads TGTGCCAGCAGTTCCCTCGACAGTTTCCAGCCCCAGCATTTT. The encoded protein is CASSSLDSFQPQHF.

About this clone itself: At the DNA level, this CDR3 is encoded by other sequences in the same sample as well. The CDR3 coding sequence is TGTGCCAGCAGCTTAGGACAGGGGACCTACGAGCAGTACTTC. It is translated as CASSLGQGTYEQYF. The rearrangement links TRBV13 to TRBJ2-7, with 7 positions matching TRBD1. V was pared by 0 bases and J by 2 bases, with 1 base of the junction left unmatched. From germline, CDR1 is PRHDT and CDR2 FYEKMQ (reference sequence). The CDR3 length is 14 residues.